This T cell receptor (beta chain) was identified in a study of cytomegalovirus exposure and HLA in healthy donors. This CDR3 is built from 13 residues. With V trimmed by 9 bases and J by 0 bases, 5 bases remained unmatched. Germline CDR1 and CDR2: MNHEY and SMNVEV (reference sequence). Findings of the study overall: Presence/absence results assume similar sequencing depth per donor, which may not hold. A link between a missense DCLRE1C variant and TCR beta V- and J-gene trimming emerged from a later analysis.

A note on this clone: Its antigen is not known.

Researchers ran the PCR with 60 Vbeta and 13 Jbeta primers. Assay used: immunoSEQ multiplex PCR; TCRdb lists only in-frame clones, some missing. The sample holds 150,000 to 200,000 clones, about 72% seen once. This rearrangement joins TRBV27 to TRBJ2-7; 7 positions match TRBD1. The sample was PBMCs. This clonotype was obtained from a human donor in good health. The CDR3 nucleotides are TGTGCCAGTGCCCGGGACAGCTCCTACGAGCAGTACTTC. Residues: CASARDSSYEQYF.